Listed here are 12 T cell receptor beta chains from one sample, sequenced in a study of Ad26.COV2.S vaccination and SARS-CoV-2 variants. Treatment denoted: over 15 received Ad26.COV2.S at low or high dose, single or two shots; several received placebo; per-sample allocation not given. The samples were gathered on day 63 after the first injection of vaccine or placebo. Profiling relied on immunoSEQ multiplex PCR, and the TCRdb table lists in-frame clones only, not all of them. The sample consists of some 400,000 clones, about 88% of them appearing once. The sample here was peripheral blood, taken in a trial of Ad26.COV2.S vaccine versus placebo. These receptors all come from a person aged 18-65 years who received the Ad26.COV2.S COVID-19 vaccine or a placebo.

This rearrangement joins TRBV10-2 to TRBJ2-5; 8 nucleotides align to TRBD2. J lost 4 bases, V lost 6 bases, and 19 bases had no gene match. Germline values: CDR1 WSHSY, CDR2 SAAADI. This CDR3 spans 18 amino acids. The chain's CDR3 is CASRPGGTVTPHVETQYF. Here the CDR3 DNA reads TGCGCCAGCAGACCGGGGGGGACCGTCACCCCACACGTAGAGACCCAGTACTTC.

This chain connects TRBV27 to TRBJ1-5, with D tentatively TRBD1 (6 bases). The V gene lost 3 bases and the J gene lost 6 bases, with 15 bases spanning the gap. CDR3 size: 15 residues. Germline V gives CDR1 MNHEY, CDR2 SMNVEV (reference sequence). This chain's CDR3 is CASSFAQGVGQPQHF. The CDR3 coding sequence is TGTGCCAGCAGTTTTGCACAGGGAGTCGGTCAGCCCCAGCATTTT.

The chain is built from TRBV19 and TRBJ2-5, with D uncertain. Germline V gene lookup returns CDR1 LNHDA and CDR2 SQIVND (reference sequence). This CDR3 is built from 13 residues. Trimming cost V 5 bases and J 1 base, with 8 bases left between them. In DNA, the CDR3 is TGTGCCAGTAGTCGTGTCTTCCAAGAGACCCAGTACTTC. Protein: CASSRVFQETQYF. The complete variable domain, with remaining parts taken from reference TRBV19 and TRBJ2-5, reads DGGITQSPKYLFRKEGQNVTLSCEQNLNHDAMYWYRQDPGQGLRLIYYSQIVNDFQKGDIAEGYSVSREKKESFPLTVTSAQKNPTAFYLCASSRVFQETQYFGPGTRLLVL.

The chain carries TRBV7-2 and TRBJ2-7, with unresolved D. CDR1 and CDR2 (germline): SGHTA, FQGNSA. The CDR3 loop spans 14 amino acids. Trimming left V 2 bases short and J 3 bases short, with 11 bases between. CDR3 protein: CASSLSARNYEQYF. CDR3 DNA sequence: TGTGCCAGCAGCTTATCAGCCAGGAACTACGAGCAGTACTTC.

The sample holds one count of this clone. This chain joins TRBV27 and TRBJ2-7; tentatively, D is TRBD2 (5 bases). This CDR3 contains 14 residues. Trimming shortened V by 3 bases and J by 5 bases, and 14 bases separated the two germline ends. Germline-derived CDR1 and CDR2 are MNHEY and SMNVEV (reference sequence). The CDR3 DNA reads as TGTGCCAGCAGTTTGATGGACTTATCTAACGAGCAGTACTTC. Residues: CASSLMDLSNEQYF.

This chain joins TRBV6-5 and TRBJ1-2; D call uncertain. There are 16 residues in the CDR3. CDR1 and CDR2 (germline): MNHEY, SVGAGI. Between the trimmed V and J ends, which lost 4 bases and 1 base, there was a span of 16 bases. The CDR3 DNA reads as TGTGCCAGCAGTTCCCCCAGGAAGGGTGGTAACTATGGCTACACCTTC. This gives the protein CASSSPRKGGNYGYTF.

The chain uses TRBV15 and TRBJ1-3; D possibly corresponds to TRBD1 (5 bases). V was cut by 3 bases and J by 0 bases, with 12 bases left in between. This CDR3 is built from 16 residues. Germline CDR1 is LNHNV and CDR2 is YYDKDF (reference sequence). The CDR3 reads CATSSRGSLSGNTIYF. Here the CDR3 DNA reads TGTGCCACCAGCAGCCGGGGGTCCCTCTCTGGAAACACCATATATTTT.

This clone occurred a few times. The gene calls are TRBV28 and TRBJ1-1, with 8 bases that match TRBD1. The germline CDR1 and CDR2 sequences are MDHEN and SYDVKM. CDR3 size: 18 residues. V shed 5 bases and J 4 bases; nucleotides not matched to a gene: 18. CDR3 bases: TGTGCCAGCAGTACCCCTGGACAGGGAATGATGCGTGGCACTGAAGCTTTCTTT. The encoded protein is CASSTPGQGMMRGTEAFF.

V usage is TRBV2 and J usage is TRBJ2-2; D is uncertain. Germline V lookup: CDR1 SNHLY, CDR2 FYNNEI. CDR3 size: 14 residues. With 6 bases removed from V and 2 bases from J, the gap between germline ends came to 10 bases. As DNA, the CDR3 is TGTGCCAGCAGGTTCGACTTAAACACCGGGGAGCTGTTTTTT. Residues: CASRFDLNTGELFF.

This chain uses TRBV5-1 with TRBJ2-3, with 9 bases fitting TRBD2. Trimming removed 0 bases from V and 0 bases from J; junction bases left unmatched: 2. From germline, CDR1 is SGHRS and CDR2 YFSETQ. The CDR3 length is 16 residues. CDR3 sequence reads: CASSLEAGGSTDTQYF. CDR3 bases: TGCGCCAGCAGCTTGGAGGCGGGAGGGAGCACAGATACGCAGTATTTT.

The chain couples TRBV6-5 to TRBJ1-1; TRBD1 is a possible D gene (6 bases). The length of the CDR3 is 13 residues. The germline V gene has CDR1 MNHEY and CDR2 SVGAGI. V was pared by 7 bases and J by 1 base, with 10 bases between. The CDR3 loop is CASKVDRNTEAFF. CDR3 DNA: TGTGCCAGCAAGGTGGACAGGAACACTGAAGCTTTCTTT.

Here the CDR3 reads CASSLGLVGDEQFF. The CDR3 nucleotides are TGTGCCAGCAGCTTAGGGCTAGTGGGCGATGAGCAGTTCTTC. V is TRBV7-9 and J is TRBJ2-1, with D hard to call. This CDR3 spans 14 amino acids. Germline V gives CDR1 SEHNR, CDR2 FQNEAQ (reference sequence). V was pared by 1 base and J by 8 bases, with 12 bases between.